A single sample is the source of the 26 T cell receptor beta chains below, sequenced in a study of CD4+ T cells in melanoma. Libraries were prepared by immunoSEQ multiplex PCR; TCRdb keeps only in-frame clonotypes and omits some of them. The table lists roughly 5,200 clones, about 61% of them singletons. Sequences were obtained from cells from a culture (not recorded whether cultured in vitro). The source is a human donor with melanoma.

This clone is classed as medium-sized (0.01 to 0.1%). The genes are TRBV3-1 (or the pseudogene TRBV3-2) and TRBJ2-4; the D gene is possibly TRBD1 (6 bases). V shed 5 bases and J shed 1 base, with 21 bases lying between them. The CDR3 is made up of 18 amino acids. Germline assignment: CDR1 LGHDT and CDR2 YNNKEL (reference sequence). For the CDR3, the DNA is TGTGCCAGCAGCAGACTCGGACAGAACTGGATTGCCAAAAACATTCAGTACTTC. It encodes CASSRLGQNWIAKNIQYF.

The J gene is TRBJ1-2, the V gene TRBV12-3 or TRBV12-4, with D maybe TRBD1 (6 bases). CDR3 length equals 12 residues. V was pared by 3 bases and J by 11 bases, with 13 bases between. The CDR3 sequence: CASSLLGRGYTF. CDR3 nucleotide sequence: TGTGCCAGCAGTTTGCTAGGCAGGGGTTACACCTTC.

This clone is classed as large. The rearrangement links TRBV6-2 or TRBV6-3 to TRBJ1-1; D not certain. Germline loops: CDR1 MNHEY, CDR2 SVGEGT. V lost 3 bases and J 4 bases, leaving 9 bases between the germline ends. CDR3 size: 13 residues. CDR3 nucleotides: TGTGCCAGCAGTTATAGCCAATCCACTGAAGCTTTCTTT. It translates to CASSYSQSTEAFF.

This clone was recorded a few times. J is TRBJ1-5 and V is TRBV27; D unclear. This CDR3 region has 12 residues. Trimming cost V 6 bases and J 2 bases, with 5 bases left between them. Germline V gene sequence: CDR1 MNHEY, CDR2 SMNVEV (reference sequence). CDR3 bases: TGTGCCAGCAGGGCAGGCAATCAGCCCCAGCATTTT. As protein: CASRAGNQPQHF.

V and J are TRBV29-1 and TRBJ2-5, with D unresolved. CDR1 and CDR2 from the germline V gene are SQVTM and ANQGSEA. Deletions cut 6 bases from V and 5 bases from J, with 10 bases between. The CDR3 sequence is 11 residues long. CDR3: CSVDVGETQYF. As DNA, the CDR3 is TGCAGCGTGGACGTTGGGGAGACCCAGTACTTC.

V and J are TRBV19 and TRBJ2-7, with D maybe TRBD1 (6 bases). Germline lookup yields CDR1 LNHDA and CDR2 SQIVND (reference sequence). V was shortened by 5 bases and J by 3 bases, with 11 bases between the two germline ends. There are 13 residues in the CDR3. The CDR3 nucleotides are TGTGCCAGTAGTGATGGGACAAGCTACGAGCAGTACTTC. Translating it yields CASSDGTSYEQYF.

The rearrangement links TRBV4-3 to TRBJ1-6; D is undetermined. CDR1 and CDR2 from the germline V gene are LGHNA and YSLEER. V lost 0 bases and J 0 bases, leaving 18 bases between the germline ends. The CDR3 extends over 20 amino acids. The CDR3 sequence is CASSQDLVWSDDSYNSPLHF. In DNA form, the CDR3 reads TGCGCCAGCAGCCAAGATCTCGTGTGGAGCGACGACTCCTATAATTCACCCCTCCACTTT.

This chain uses TRBV5-4 with TRBJ2-7; TRBD2 matches at 9 bases. Germline loops: CDR1 SGHNT, CDR2 YYREEE (reference sequence). CDR3 size: 15 residues. V lost 4 bases and J lost 5; bases outside the gene matches: 10. The CDR3 DNA reads as TGTGCCAGCAGCCGGGTGGGACTAGCTAGGCACGAGCAGTACTTC. Translating gives CASSRVGLARHEQYF.

The genes are TRBV29-1 and TRBJ1-2; D gene ambiguous. The V gene's germline CDR1 is SQVTM and CDR2 ANQGSEA. Trimming took off 4 bases at V and 6 bases at J, with 9 bases between the two ends. The CDR3 contains 11 residues. The CDR3 region has the DNA TGCAGCGTTGTAACTGGTAATGGCTACACCTTC. This translates into CSVVTGNGYTF.

The chain uses TRBV4-3 and TRBJ2-1; possibly TRBD1 for D (5 bases). Trimming shortened V by 2 bases and J by 2 bases, and 13 bases separated the two germline ends. The CDR3 has 16 residues. Germline loops: CDR1 LGHNA, CDR2 YSLEER. The CDR3 DNA is TGCGCCAGCAGCCAATCCGCTGTAGGGGCCTACAATGAGCAGTTCTTC. Amino acid sequence: CASSQSAVGAYNEQFF.

The J gene is TRBJ1-1, the V gene TRBV28; 8 bases match TRBD1. Germline assignment: CDR1 MDHEN and CDR2 SYDVKM. There are 16 residues in the CDR3. The V segment lost 1 base and the J segment 4 bases; nucleotides outside the gene matches: 8. CDR3 amino acids: CASSLSDRVWSTEAFF. CDR3 coding DNA: TGTGCCAGCAGTTTATCGGACAGGGTGTGGAGCACTGAAGCTTTCTTT. Complete variable domain (other parts from reference TRBV28 and TRBJ1-1): DVKVTQSSRYLVKRTGEKVFLECVQDMDHENMFWYRQDPGLGLRLIYFSYDVKMKEKGDIPEGYSVSREKKERFSLILESASTNQTSMYLCASSLSDRVWSTEAFFGQGTRLTVV.

The V gene is TRBV11-2, the J gene TRBJ2-7; TRBD1 is a possible D gene (6 bases). V dropped 4 bases and J dropped 2 bases, with 15 bases sitting between them. The CDR3 length is 15 residues. From germline, CDR1 is SGHAT and CDR2 FQNNGV. The CDR3 DNA reads as TGTGCCAGCAGCTCGTCCTCGGGACATACCTACGAGCAGTACTTC. The encoded protein is CASSSSSGHTYEQYF.

The chain has TRBV6-6 and TRBJ1-6, with D perhaps TRBD1 (5 bases). V dropped 10 bases and J dropped 6 bases, with 19 bases sitting between them. The CDR3 contains 15 residues. Germline loops: CDR1 MNHNY, CDR2 SVGAGI (reference sequence). The CDR3 DNA follows: TGTGCCATCCGTGGGGCAGCGCAGGGTAATTCACCCCTCCACTTT. This translates into CAIRGAAQGNSPLHF.

This sequence joins TRBV7-9 and TRBJ1-2; D remains ambiguous. The CDR3 length is 14 residues. Germline V gives CDR1 SEHNR, CDR2 FQNEAQ (reference sequence). Deletions cut 5 bases from V and 6 bases from J, with 16 bases between. CDR3 loop: CASSLSTGVNGYTF. In nucleotides, the CDR3 is TGTGCCAGCAGCCTCTCCACCGGGGTAAATGGCTACACCTTC.

The rearrangement links TRBV4-2 to TRBJ2-1; unclear D gene. With 0 bases removed from V and 2 bases from J, the gap between germline ends came to 17 bases. The CDR3 spans 18 residues. Germline CDR1 LGHNA, CDR2 YNFKEQ. Written as DNA, the CDR3 is TGTGCCAGCAGCCAAGAGGGCCCCCGTAGGACCCCCTACAATGAGCAGTTCTTC. Its translation: CASSQEGPRRTPYNEQFF.

V usage is TRBV6-5 and J usage is TRBJ2-7; no firm D call. The ends were cut back, 0 bases at V and 2 bases at J, with 11 bases in the middle. This CDR3 contains 15 residues. Per germline, CDR1 MNHEY and CDR2 SVGAGI. The CDR3 nucleotides are TGTGCCAGCAGTTACTCCTCCGGGCTGCCCTACGAGCAGTACTTC. Protein sequence: CASSYSSGLPYEQYF.

This clone was counted once. The genes are TRBV6-1 and TRBJ2-5; TRBD2 aligns across 10 bases. The CDR3 sequence is 15 residues long. Germline-derived CDR1 and CDR2 are MNHNS and SASEGT. V was clipped by 3 bases and J by 4 bases; unmatched bases: 5. The CDR3 DNA reads TGTGCCAGCAGTGAGCCTAGCGGGGGTTCAGAGACCCAGTACTTC. Protein product: CASSEPSGGSETQYF.

V is TRBV29-1 and J is TRBJ2-1; the match to TRBD2 covers 8 bases. Trimming removed 2 bases from V and 9 bases from J; junction bases left unmatched: 6. CDR1 and CDR2 (germline): SQVTM, ANQGSEA. The CDR3 extends over 13 amino acids. CDR3 DNA sequence: TGCAGCGTTGAACGGGGGGGGGAGCCTGAGCAGTTCTTC. Translating it yields CSVERGGEPEQFF.

This chain links TRBV11-2 with TRBJ2-1; TRBD2 matches 15 bases. V lost 3 bases to trimming and J lost 4 bases; unmatched junction nucleotides: 4. The germline V gene has CDR1 SGHAT and CDR2 FQNNGV. The CDR3 loop spans 17 amino acids. CDR3 bases: TGTGCCAGCAGCTTCGGACTAGCGGGGGGGCGGTACAATGAGCAGTTCTTC. Its translation: CASSFGLAGGRYNEQFF.

This chain connects TRBV30 to TRBJ2-1, with 9 nucleotides matching TRBD2. V was pared by 3 bases and J by 4 bases, with 7 bases of the junction left unmatched. Germline V gene lookup returns CDR1 GTSNPN and CDR2 SVGIG (reference sequence). The CDR3 runs 15 residues. The DNA of the CDR3 is TGTGCCTGGAGATTGGCGGGGGGGCTTTACAATGAGCAGTTCTTC. Translating gives CAWRLAGGLYNEQFF.

The chain links TRBV6-2 or TRBV6-3 to TRBJ2-7, with D unclear. There are 12 residues in the CDR3. Germline CDR1 reads MNHEY; CDR2 reads SVGEGT. With 2 bases removed from V and 5 bases from J, the gap between germline ends came to 7 bases. CDR3 nucleotides: TGTGCCAGCAGTTACCTCGTTAACGAGCAGTACTTC. It codes for CASSYLVNEQYF.

CDR3 nucleotide sequence: TGCGCCAGCAGCTCCGGACAGGATATCACAGATACGCAGTATTTT. Its translation is CASSSGQDITDTQYF. The chain joins TRBV5-1 to TRBJ2-3, with TRBD1 matching 7 bases. There are 15 residues in the CDR3. CDR1 is SGHRS, CDR2 YFSETQ, per germline. J lost 2 bases, V lost 3 bases, and 6 bases had no gene match.

This clone has a single count. The chain couples TRBV19 to TRBJ1-5; D not resolved. The CDR3 sequence is 12 residues long. Germline CDR1 is LNHDA and CDR2 is SQIVND (reference sequence). Trimming removed 3 bases at V and 7 bases at J, with 7 bases between. The CDR3 bases are TGTGCCAGTAGTATTGACAAACAGCCCCAGCATTTT. Encoded protein: CASSIDKQPQHF.

V usage is TRBV10-3 and J usage is TRBJ1-2; D remains ambiguous. The V gene's germline CDR1 is ENHRY and CDR2 SYGVKD. V shed 0 bases and J shed 4 bases, with 9 bases lying between them. This CDR3 comprises 14 residues. CDR3 sequence (DNA): TGTGCCATCAGTGAGTCCGGCAGAATCTATGGCTACACCTTC. It yields the protein CAISESGRIYGYTF.

The CDR3 sequence: CASSFWDPYEQYF. CDR3 nucleotides: TGTGCCAGCAGTTTCTGGGATCCCTACGAGCAGTACTTC. This chain uses TRBV12-3 or TRBV12-4 with TRBJ2-7, with D hard to call. The CDR3 covers 13 residues. V dropped 3 bases and J dropped 2 bases, with 8 bases sitting between them.

This rearrangement joins TRBV5-1 to TRBJ2-1, with 14 nucleotides matching TRBD2. Germline-derived CDR1 and CDR2 are SGHRS and YFSETQ. The ends lost 4 bases at V and 0 bases at J; junction bases unmatched: 3. The CDR3 runs 17 residues. Here the CDR3 reads CASSATSGGASYNEQFF. DNA of the CDR3: TGCGCCAGCAGCGCGACTAGCGGGGGGGCCTCCTACAATGAGCAGTTCTTC.